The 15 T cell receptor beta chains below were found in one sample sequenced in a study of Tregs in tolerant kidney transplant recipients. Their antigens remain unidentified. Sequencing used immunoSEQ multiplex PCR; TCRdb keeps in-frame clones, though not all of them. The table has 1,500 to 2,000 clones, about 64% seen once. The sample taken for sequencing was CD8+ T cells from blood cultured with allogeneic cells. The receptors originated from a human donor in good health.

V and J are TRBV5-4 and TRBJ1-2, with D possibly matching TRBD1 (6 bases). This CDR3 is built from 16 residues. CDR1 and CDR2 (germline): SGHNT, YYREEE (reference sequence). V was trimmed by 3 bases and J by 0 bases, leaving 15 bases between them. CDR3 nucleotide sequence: TGTGCCAGCAGCTCGGACAGAATGGACCCTAACTATGGCTACACCTTC. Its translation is CASSSDRMDPNYGYTF.

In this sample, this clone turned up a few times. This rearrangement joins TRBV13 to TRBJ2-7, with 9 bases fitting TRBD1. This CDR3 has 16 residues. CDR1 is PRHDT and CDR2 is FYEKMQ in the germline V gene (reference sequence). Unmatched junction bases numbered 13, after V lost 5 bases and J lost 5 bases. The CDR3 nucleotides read TGTGCCAGCAGCGCGTCCGGGACAGGGCTAGAAAACGAGCAGTACTTC. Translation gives CASSASGTGLENEQYF.

CDR3 nucleotide sequence: TGTGCCAGCAGCGATTACTACGAGCAGTACTTC. This codes for CASSDYYEQYF. The chain joins TRBV5-6 to TRBJ2-7; D is unresolved. Trimming pared 4 bases from V and 3 bases from J, leaving 5 bases between. This CDR3 has 11 residues. Looked up from germline, CDR1 is SGHDT and CDR2 is YYEEEE.

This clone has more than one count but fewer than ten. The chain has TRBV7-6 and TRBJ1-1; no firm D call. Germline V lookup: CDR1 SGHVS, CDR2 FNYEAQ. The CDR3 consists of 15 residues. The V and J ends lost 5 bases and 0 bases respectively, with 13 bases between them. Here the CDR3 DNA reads TGTGCCAGCAGCCCCCGTGAGGGTATGAACACTGAAGCTTTCTTT. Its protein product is CASSPREGMNTEAFF.

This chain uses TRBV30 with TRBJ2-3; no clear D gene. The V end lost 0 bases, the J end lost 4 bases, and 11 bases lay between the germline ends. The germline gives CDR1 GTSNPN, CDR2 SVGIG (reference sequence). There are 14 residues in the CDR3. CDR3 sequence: CAWSVSLPPDTQYF. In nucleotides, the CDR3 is TGTGCCTGGAGTGTTTCCCTCCCACCAGATACGCAGTATTTT. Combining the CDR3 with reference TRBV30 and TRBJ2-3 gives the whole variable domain SQTIHQWPATLVQPVGSPLSLECTVEGTSNPNLYWYRQAAGRGLQLLFYSVGIGQISSEVPQNLSASRPQDRQFILSSKKLLLSDSGFYLCAWSVSLPPDTQYFGPGTRLTVL.

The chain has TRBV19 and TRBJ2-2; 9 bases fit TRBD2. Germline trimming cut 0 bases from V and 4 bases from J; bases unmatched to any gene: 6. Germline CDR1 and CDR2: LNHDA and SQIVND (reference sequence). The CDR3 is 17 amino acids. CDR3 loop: CASSIDLLAGGTGELFF. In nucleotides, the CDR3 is TGTGCCAGTAGTATAGATCTACTAGCGGGCGGCACCGGGGAGCTGTTTTTT.

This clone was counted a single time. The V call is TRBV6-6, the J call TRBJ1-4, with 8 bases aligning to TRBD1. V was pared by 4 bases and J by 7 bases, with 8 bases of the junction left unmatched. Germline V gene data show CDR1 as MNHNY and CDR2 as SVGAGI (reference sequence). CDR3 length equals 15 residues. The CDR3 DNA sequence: TGTGCCAGCAGTTCGCAGGGGGCGCTTTTTGAAAAACTGTTTTTT. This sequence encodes CASSSQGALFEKLFF.

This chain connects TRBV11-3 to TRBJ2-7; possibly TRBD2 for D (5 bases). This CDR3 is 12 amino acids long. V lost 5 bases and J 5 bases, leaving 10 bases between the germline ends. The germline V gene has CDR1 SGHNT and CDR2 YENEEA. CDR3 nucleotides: TGTGCCAGCAGCCCCAACGGGGACGAGCAGTACTTC. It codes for CASSPNGDEQYF.

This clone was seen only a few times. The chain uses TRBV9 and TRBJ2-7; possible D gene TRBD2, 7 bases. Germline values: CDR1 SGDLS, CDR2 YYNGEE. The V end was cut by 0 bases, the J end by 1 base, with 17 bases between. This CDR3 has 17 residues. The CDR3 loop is CASSVGLGGGASYEQYF. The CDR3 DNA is TGTGCCAGCAGCGTAGGCCTAGGTGGGGGGGCTTCCTACGAGCAGTACTTC. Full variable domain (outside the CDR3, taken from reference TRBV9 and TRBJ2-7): DSGVTQTPKHLITATGQRVTLRCSPRSGDLSVYWYQQSLDQGLQFLIQYYNGEERAKGNILERFSAQQFPDLHSELNLSSLELGDSALYFCASSVGLGGGASYEQYFGPGTRLTVT.

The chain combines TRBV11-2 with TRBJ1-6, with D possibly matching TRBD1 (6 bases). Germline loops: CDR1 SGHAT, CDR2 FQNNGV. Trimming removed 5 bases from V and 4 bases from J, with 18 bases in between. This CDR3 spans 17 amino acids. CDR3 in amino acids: CASSIRQDTKYNSPLHF. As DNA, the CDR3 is TGTGCCAGCAGCATAAGACAGGATACGAAATATAATTCACCCCTCCACTTT.

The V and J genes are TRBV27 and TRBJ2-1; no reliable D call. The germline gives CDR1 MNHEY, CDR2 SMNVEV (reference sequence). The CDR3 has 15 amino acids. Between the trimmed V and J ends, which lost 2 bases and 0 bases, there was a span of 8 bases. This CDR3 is CASSLSGSSYNEQFF. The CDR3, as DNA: TGTGCCAGCAGTTTAAGTGGAAGCTCCTACAATGAGCAGTTCTTC.

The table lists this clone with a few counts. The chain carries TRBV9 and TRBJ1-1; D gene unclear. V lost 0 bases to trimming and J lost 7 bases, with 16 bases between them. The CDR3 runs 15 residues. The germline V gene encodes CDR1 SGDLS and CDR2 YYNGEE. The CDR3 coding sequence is TGTGCCAGCAGCGTAGGAGACAACCGATGGGGTGAAGCTTTCTTT. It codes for CASSVGDNRWGEAFF.

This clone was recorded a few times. DNA for the CDR3: TGTGCCAGCAGCGAAAACACCGGGGAGCTGTTTTTT. As protein: CASSENTGELFF. The chain couples TRBV9 to TRBJ2-2; D gene uncertain. The CDR3 covers 12 residues. Trimming pared 3 bases from V and 2 bases from J, leaving 2 bases between. From germline, CDR1 is SGDLS and CDR2 YYNGEE.

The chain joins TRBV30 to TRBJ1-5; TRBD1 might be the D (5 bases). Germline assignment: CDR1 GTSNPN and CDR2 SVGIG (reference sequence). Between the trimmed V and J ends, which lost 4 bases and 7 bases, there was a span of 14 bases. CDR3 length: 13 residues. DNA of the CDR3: TGTGCCTGGAATCGAGGGGAAGGGCAGCCCCAGCATTTT. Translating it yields CAWNRGEGQPQHF.

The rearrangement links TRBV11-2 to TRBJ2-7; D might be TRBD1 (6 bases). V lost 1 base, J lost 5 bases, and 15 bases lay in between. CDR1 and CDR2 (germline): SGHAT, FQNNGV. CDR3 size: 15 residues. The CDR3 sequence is CASSLADRPVHEQYF. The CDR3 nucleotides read TGTGCCAGCAGCTTAGCTGACAGGCCCGTCCACGAGCAGTACTTC.